One sample yielded the 21 T cell receptor beta chains listed below, sequenced in a study of PD-L1 blockade in urothelial cancer. The repertoire was sequenced with immunoSEQ multiplex PCR; TCRdb's copy has only in-frame clones and lacks some. Of under 45,000 clones detected, over 75% appear once; the ten largest clones hold more than 15%. The sample in question was PBMCs, obtained around atezolizumab (anti-PD-L1) treatment. These receptors were taken from a man between 60 and 70 years old with urothelial cancer.

The chain recombines TRBV2 with TRBJ2-4; a possible D gene is TRBD1 (6 bases). This CDR3 comprises 17 residues. The germline gives CDR1 SNHLY, CDR2 FYNNEI. V lost 4 bases, J lost 0 bases, and 16 bases lay in between. The CDR3 loop reads CASSGLPGVLAKNIQYF. The CDR3 bases are TGTGCCAGCAGTGGTTTGCCAGGGGTCCTAGCCAAAAACATTCAGTACTTC.

This clone appeared a single time. Written as DNA, the CDR3 is TGTGCCAGTAGTATAAACCCGACAGGGTTTAGCAATCAGCCCCAGCATTTT. Translated, it gives CASSINPTGFSNQPQHF. The rearrangement links TRBV19 to TRBJ1-5; 7 bases align to TRBD1. J was trimmed by 0 bases and V by 2 bases; bases with no gene match: 7. This CDR3 is 17 amino acids long. In germline, CDR1 is LNHDA, CDR2 SQIVND (reference sequence).

The chain couples TRBV5-1 to TRBJ2-7, with 8 bases aligning to TRBD2. The CDR3 is 14 amino acids. CDR1 is SGHRS, CDR2 YFSETQ, per germline. V gave up 4 bases and J gave up 5 bases; unmatched junction bases: 8. The CDR3 loop reads CASSPGGGGNEQYF. CDR3 nucleotides: TGCGCCAGCAGCCCGGGGGGGGGCGGGAACGAGCAGTACTTC.

A remark on this clone: The germline gene is not matched at one end of the junction; a read error may be the cause. The V gene is TRBV15, the J gene TRBJ2-1; a possible D gene is TRBD1 (5 bases). Germline lookup yields CDR1 LNHNV and CDR2 YYDKDF (reference sequence). The length of the CDR3 is 12 residues. The CDR3 sequence: CATSGADGEEVF. CDR3 DNA: TGTGCCACCAGCGGGGCGGACGGCGAGGAAGTCTTC.

The chain carries TRBV2 and TRBJ2-2; tentatively, D is TRBD2 (5 bases). The CDR3 has 15 amino acids. The V gene lost 6 bases and the J gene lost 2 bases, with 13 bases spanning the gap. Germline lookup yields CDR1 SNHLY and CDR2 FYNNEI. The CDR3 loop is CASRGPGRNTGELFF. CDR3 in DNA: TGTGCCAGCAGGGGCCCTGGGAGAAACACCGGGGAGCTGTTTTTT.

The chain uses TRBV7-6 and TRBJ2-1; TRBD1 might be the D (6 bases). CDR1 SGHVS and CDR2 FNYEAQ come from the germline V gene. This CDR3 has 15 residues. Trimming cost V 6 bases and J 6 bases, with 18 bases left between them. CDR3 region: CASRPIRGPPNEQFF. Here the CDR3 DNA reads TGTGCCAGCAGGCCGATCAGGGGACCACCCAATGAGCAGTTCTTC.

This chain connects TRBV28 to TRBJ1-6; weak D call: TRBD1 (5 bases). Per germline, CDR1 MDHEN and CDR2 SYDVKM. Trimming removed 7 bases at V and 8 bases at J, with 12 bases between. This CDR3 contains 13 residues. CDR3 coding DNA: TGTGCCAGCATCCTGAGCAGGGATTCACCCCTCCACTTT. This encodes CASILSRDSPLHF.

This sequence joins TRBV30 and TRBJ1-5; a weak D match, TRBD1 (6 bases). CDR3 length: 15 amino acids. V dropped 0 bases and J dropped 8 bases, with 17 bases sitting between them. Germline lookup yields CDR1 GTSNPN and CDR2 SVGIG (reference sequence). CDR3: CAWSVNGGGEEPQHF. Written as DNA, the CDR3 is TGTGCCTGGAGTGTAAATGGGGGCGGAGAGGAGCCCCAGCATTTT. Full variable domain (remainder filled in from reference TRBV30 and TRBJ1-5): SQTIHQWPATLVQPVGSPLSLECTVEGTSNPNLYWYRQAAGRGLQLLFYSVGIGQISSEVPQNLSASRPQDRQFILSSKKLLLSDSGFYLCAWSVNGGGEEPQHFGDGTRLSIL.

This clone was detected once. The V and J genes are TRBV27 and TRBJ2-7, with D possibly matching TRBD2 (6 bases). The V gene lost 1 base and the J gene lost 6 bases, with 16 bases spanning the gap. CDR3 length: 15 amino acids. Germline loops: CDR1 MNHEY, CDR2 SMNVEV (reference sequence). This CDR3 is CASSLYLIPTSEQYF. As DNA, the CDR3 is TGTGCCAGCAGTTTATATCTCATCCCGACTAGCGAGCAGTACTTC.

J is TRBJ2-3 and V is TRBV28; 9 bases map to TRBD1. The CDR3 loop spans 15 amino acids. Trimming cost V 6 bases and J 4 bases; bases outside gene matches: 8. Germline lookup yields CDR1 MDHEN and CDR2 SYDVKM. In DNA form, the CDR3 reads TGTGCCAGCAGGGTCGGGACAGGGTTTGCAGATACGCAGTATTTT. Protein: CASRVGTGFADTQYF.

V is TRBV30 and J is TRBJ1-5, with D unresolved. This CDR3 contains 14 residues. CDR1 and CDR2 (germline): GTSNPN, SVGIG (reference sequence). Deletions cut 1 base from V and 0 bases from J, with 7 bases between. The CDR3 coding sequence is TGTGCCTGGAGTGACACTAATAGCAATCAGCCCCAGCATTTT. Its translation is CAWSDTNSNQPQHF.

The rearrangement joins TRBV4-2 to TRBJ1-2, with D perhaps matching TRBD1 (5 bases). V was trimmed by 3 bases and J by 4 bases, leaving 15 bases between them. The germline CDR1 and CDR2 sequences are LGHNA and YNFKEQ. This CDR3 has 15 amino acids. The CDR3 loop is CASSQGPGIGYGYTF. CDR3 nucleotides: TGTGCCAGCAGCCAGGGTCCAGGGATCGGCTATGGCTACACCTTC.

This clone was counted a single time. J is TRBJ2-7 and V is TRBV5-1; TRBD2 agrees at 8 bases. V shed 4 bases and J 4 bases; nucleotides not matched to a gene: 7. This CDR3 contains 14 residues. Germline V gives CDR1 SGHRS, CDR2 YFSETQ. CDR3 in amino acids: CASSPGTRLYEQYF. CDR3 coding DNA: TGCGCCAGCAGCCCCGGGACTAGGTTATACGAGCAGTACTTC.

This chain joins TRBV28 and TRBJ2-7; TRBD2 is a possible D gene (5 bases). There are 14 residues in the CDR3. The V gene's germline CDR1 is MDHEN and CDR2 SYDVKM. V was clipped by 3 bases and J by 7 bases, with 16 bases between them. The CDR3 spells CASSLPLEPGEQYF. CDR3 in DNA: TGTGCCAGCAGTTTGCCCCTAGAGCCGGGGGAGCAGTACTTC.

The rearrangement uses TRBV7-2 and TRBJ1-2; D is possibly TRBD1 (6 bases). Germline assignment: CDR1 SGHTA and CDR2 FQGNSA. This CDR3 is built from 14 residues. The germline V and J ends were trimmed by 1 base and 8 bases, with 14 bases remaining between them. CDR3 DNA sequence: TGTGCCAGCAGCTTAGGCCGACAGGCCCAAGGCTACACCTTC. This gives the protein CASSLGRQAQGYTF.

DNA of the CDR3: TGTGCCAGTAAGAACCAGATGGGAGACACTGAAGCTTTCTTT. As protein: CASKNQMGDTEAFF. The chain combines TRBV6-1 with TRBJ1-1; D remains ambiguous. Germline V gene data show CDR1 as MNHNS and CDR2 as SASEGT. V was shortened by 9 bases and J by 3 bases, with 17 bases between the two germline ends. CDR3 length: 14 residues.

The rearrangement links TRBV28 to TRBJ2-7; 10 bases are shared with TRBD1. The CDR3 totals 13 residues. J gave up 5 bases and V 6 bases, and 4 bases lay outside the gene matches. Germline V CDR1 and CDR2: MDHEN, SYDVKM. For the CDR3, the DNA is TGTGCCAGCAGCCTGACAGGGGGCAACGAGCAGTACTTC. Translated, it gives CASSLTGGNEQYF.

The chain links TRBV5-8 to TRBJ2-1; 11 bases are shared with TRBD2. This CDR3 comprises 15 residues. J was trimmed by 3 bases and V by 2 bases; bases with no gene match: 1. CDR1 and CDR2 from the germline V gene are SGHTS and YDEGEE. In DNA form, the CDR3 reads TGTGCCAGCAGCTTAGGGACTAGCGGCTACAATGAGCAGTTCTTC. This gives the protein CASSLGTSGYNEQFF.

V and J are TRBV7-2 and TRBJ2-1; 8 bases align to TRBD1. The CDR3 is 15 amino acids. Germline assignment: CDR1 SGHTA and CDR2 FQGNSA. Trimming cost V 2 bases and J 6 bases; bases outside gene matches: 6. CDR3 in amino acids: CASSLMTGAGNEQFF. The CDR3 bases are TGTGCCAGCAGCTTAATGACAGGGGCGGGCAATGAGCAGTTCTTC.

This rearrangement joins TRBV10-3 to TRBJ1-2, with 8 bases fitting TRBD1. V lost 6 bases to trimming and J lost 8 bases; unmatched junction nucleotides: 5. Germline values: CDR1 ENHRY, CDR2 SYGVKD. The CDR3 is made up of 12 amino acids. The CDR3 DNA reads as TGTGCCATCAGGCAGACAGGGGTCGGCTACACCTTC. Translation: CAIRQTGVGYTF.

The chain links TRBV2 to TRBJ2-7; 11 bases match TRBD1. The junction had 4 bases not matched to a gene; V was cut back by 6 bases and J by 3 bases. This CDR3 region has 14 residues. The V gene's germline CDR1 is SNHLY and CDR2 FYNNEI. The DNA of the CDR3 is TGTGCCAGCAGGGGGGGGACAGGGGGCTACGAGCAGTACTTC. Translated: CASRGGTGGYEQYF.